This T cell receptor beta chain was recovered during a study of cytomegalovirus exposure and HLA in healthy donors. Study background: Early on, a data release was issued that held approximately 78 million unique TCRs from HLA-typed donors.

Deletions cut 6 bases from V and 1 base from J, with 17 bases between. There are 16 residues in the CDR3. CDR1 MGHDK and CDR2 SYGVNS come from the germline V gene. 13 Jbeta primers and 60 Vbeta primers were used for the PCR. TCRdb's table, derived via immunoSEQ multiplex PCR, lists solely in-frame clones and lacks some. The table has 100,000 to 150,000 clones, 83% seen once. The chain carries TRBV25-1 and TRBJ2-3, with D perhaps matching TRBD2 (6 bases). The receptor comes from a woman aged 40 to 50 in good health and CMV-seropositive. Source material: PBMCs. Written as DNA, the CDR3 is TGTGCCAGCAGAATGGGGCGGAGGGACCGCACAGATACGCAGTATTTT. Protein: CASRMGRRDRTDTQYF. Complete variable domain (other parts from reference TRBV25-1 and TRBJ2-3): EADIYQTPRYLVIGTGKKITLECSQTMGHDKMYWYQQDPGMELHLIHYSYGVNSTEKGDLSSESTVSRIRTEHFPLTLESARPSHTSQYLCASRMGRRDRTDTQYFGPGTRLTVL.